This T cell receptor (beta chain) is from a study of blood T cell repertoires in COVID-19. The CDR3 is made up of 14 amino acids. Germline values: CDR1 SGHDN, CDR2 FVKESK. V was shortened by 1 base and J by 5 bases, with 10 bases between the two germline ends. Produced via immunoSEQ multiplex PCR; TCRdb's table is partial and in-frame only. The sample carries about 350,000 clones, over 80% recorded once. The sequencing input was peripheral blood. This TCR came from a man aged 25-45 years with COVID-19, enrolled during active disease. The genes are TRBV14 and TRBJ2-3; tentative D call: TRBD1 (5 bases). For the CDR3, the DNA is TGTGCCAGCAGCCAAGCAGGGTACAGAGATACGCAGTATTTT. Translation gives CASSQAGYRDTQYF.